One and the same sample provided the 7 T cell receptor beta chains below, sequenced in a study of blood T cell repertoires in COVID-19. Assay used: immunoSEQ multiplex PCR; TCRdb lists only in-frame clones, some missing. The table lists fewer than 60,000 clones, about 87% of them singletons. The sequenced material came from peripheral blood. The source of these receptors is a human donor with active COVID-19. The donor label of this sample is uncertain.

The chain employs TRBV7-2 and TRBJ2-3; TRBD2 aligns across 8 bases. This CDR3 spans 17 amino acids. Per the germline V gene, CDR1 is SGHTA and CDR2 is FQGNSA. V lost 5 bases, J lost 6 bases, and 16 bases stayed unmatched. The CDR3 here is CASSLGGWREDADTQYF. In DNA, the CDR3 is TGTGCCAGCAGCCTAGGGGGGTGGCGGGAGGATGCGGATACGCAGTATTTT.

The V call is TRBV19, the J call TRBJ2-5, with 8 bases fitting TRBD1. CDR1 is LNHDA and CDR2 is SQIVND in the germline V gene (reference sequence). V was clipped by 4 bases and J by 5 bases; unmatched bases: 3. The CDR3 is 13 residues long. The CDR3 DNA sequence: TGTGCCAGTAGTAGGGGACAGGAGGAGACCCAGTACTTC. Encoded protein: CASSRGQEETQYF.

The rearrangement joins TRBV7-6 to TRBJ2-5; 7 bases match TRBD1. The V segment lost 5 bases and the J segment 2 bases; nucleotides outside the gene matches: 8. Looked up from germline, CDR1 is SGHVS and CDR2 is FNYEAQ. The CDR3 covers 15 residues. The CDR3 region has the DNA TGTGCCAGCAGCGCCCGGACAGGAGATCAAGAGACCCAGTACTTC. It translates to CASSARTGDQETQYF.

The rearrangement uses TRBV6-2 or TRBV6-3 and TRBJ2-1, with 9 bases that match TRBD2. The CDR3 consists of 13 residues. The junction had 6 bases not matched to a gene; V was cut back by 0 bases and J by 15 bases. The V gene's germline CDR1 is MNHEY and CDR2 SVGEGT. The CDR3 loop is CASSYSREGLVFF. The CDR3, as DNA: TGTGCCAGCAGTTACTCGCGGGAGGGTCTCGTGTTCTTC.

V is TRBV6-5 and J is TRBJ1-1; D unclear. Trimming cost V 4 bases and J 1 base, with 10 bases left between them. Germline V gene lookup returns CDR1 MNHEY and CDR2 SVGAGI. CDR3 length: 14 amino acids. CDR3 loop: CASSSVGANTEAFF. CDR3 sequence (DNA): TGTGCCAGCAGTTCCGTCGGAGCGAACACTGAAGCTTTCTTT.

This chain joins TRBV18 and TRBJ2-3, with D possibly TRBD2 on 5 matching bases. The germline V gene has CDR1 KGHSH and CDR2 LQKENI. Trimming removed 6 bases at V and 5 bases at J, with 12 bases between. The CDR3 consists of 13 residues. The CDR3: CASSRGHGDTQYF. CDR3 nucleotides: TGTGCCAGCTCCCGCGGGCATGGAGATACGCAGTATTTT.

The chain recombines TRBV9 with TRBJ2-2; D perhaps matches TRBD2 (6 bases). The CDR3 sequence is 16 residues long. With 2 bases removed from V and 4 bases from J, the gap between germline ends came to 15 bases. Per the germline V gene, CDR1 is SGDLS and CDR2 is YYNGEE. CDR3 bases: TGTGCCAGCAGCGTTGGTCAGAGGGAGGCCACCGGGGAGCTGTTTTTT. This translates into CASSVGQREATGELFF.